Listed below are T cell receptor beta chains from one sample, sequenced in a study of T-cell memory formation after mild COVID-19. TCRdb re-analysed the 5' RACE reads in MiXCR, keeping a single row per CDR3 protein. Of 350,000 to 450,000 distinct CDR3 sequences in the sample, 20% to 25% were seen once. The sequencing sample was made of PBMCs or a T cell subset sorted from them (not recorded which). These receptors originate from an adult woman who had mild COVID-19 (a few samples of this study predate the infection). Cell type and time point are not known. Each CDR3 is given with its conserved first and last residue. Fields, in order: clone size, CDR3 length, V gene, D gene, J gene, CDR3 DNA, CDR3 protein. The D gene is left open where the match is weak. Not every row has a clone size; where given, it reads once, few, many or a size class.

few	15	TRBV7-2	TRBD1	TRBJ1-2	TGTGCCAGCAGCTTGGACAGGCGGGGTGTCTATGGCTACACCTTC	CASSLDRRGVYGYTF
few	14	TRBV7-3	-	TRBJ1-1	TGTGCCAGCAGCCCCGCGTCAGTGAACACTGAAGCTTTCTTT	CASSPASVNTEAFF
-	14	TRBV29-1	-	TRBJ1-1	TGCAGCGTTGTAACGTGGGCAGGAGACACTGAAGCTTTCTTT	CSVVTWAGDTEAFF
few	11	TRBV29-1	TRBD1	TRBJ2-7	TGCAGCGTTGATGACAGGGACGAGCAGTACTTC	CSVDDRDEQYF
-	15	TRBV25-1	-	TRBJ1-6	TGTGCCAGCAGTGAATCACCCAGCCAAAATTCACCCCTCCACTTT	CASSESPSQNSPLHF
few	13	TRBV12-3/TRBV12-4	-	TRBJ2-3	TGTGCCAGCAGTCCGTATCGGACAGATACGCAGTATTTT	CASSPYRTDTQYF
many	12	TRBV6-2/TRBV6-3	-	TRBJ2-1	TGTGCCAGCACGTCAGGGGGGAATGAGCAGTTCTTC	CASTSGGNEQFF
few	16	TRBV7-6	-	TRBJ2-5	TGTGCCAGCAGCTTAAACCCGGGACACTACCAAGAGACCCAGTACTTC	CASSLNPGHYQETQYF
few	13	TRBV28	-	TRBJ2-7	TGTGCCAGCACCTCAGGTTACCGCTACGAGCAGTACTTC	CASTSGYRYEQYF
few	14	TRBV9	-	TRBJ2-5	TGTGCCAGCAGCGATCAACAGGGAGGAGAGACCCAGTACTTC	CASSDQQGGETQYF
-	15	TRBV7-6	-	TRBJ2-5	TGTGCCAGCAGCTTAGGGGGGGCCGTAAGAGAGACCCAGTACTTC	CASSLGGAVRETQYF
-	15	TRBV5-1	-	TRBJ1-5	TGCGCCAGCAGCTTAGACAGTAATAGCAATCAGCCCCAGCATTTT	CASSLDSNSNQPQHF
-	17	TRBV12-3/TRBV12-4	TRBD1	TRBJ1-1	TGTGCCGGCTCCTCGGCTGACAGGGCATGGGTGAACACTGAAGCTTTCTTT	CAGSSADRAWVNTEAFF
few	18	TRBV4-2	TRBD2	TRBJ2-2	TGTGCCAGCAGCCAGGTTGGACTAGCGGGGGGGAACACCGGGGAGCTGTTTTTT	CASSQVGLAGGNTGELFF
few	14	TRBV5-1	TRBD2	TRBJ2-7	TGCGCCAGCAGCGATACTAGCGGGAGCTACGAGCAGTACTTC	CASSDTSGSYEQYF
few	13	TRBV15	TRBD1	TRBJ1-2	TGTGCCACCAGGATACAGGGGGGCCCCGGCTACACCTTC	CATRIQGGPGYTF
few	14	TRBV18	TRBD1	TRBJ1-1	TGTGCCAGCTCAAAGGGACAGGTTCTGTCTGAAGCTTTCTTT	CASSKGQVLSEAFF